This T cell receptor beta chain was sequenced during a study of cytomegalovirus exposure and HLA in healthy donors. This clone was seen more than once but under ten times. The PCR used 60 Vbeta and 13 Jbeta primers. The repertoire was sequenced with immunoSEQ multiplex PCR; TCRdb's copy has only in-frame clones and lacks some. The sample carries roughly 190,000 clones, 82% recorded once. The CDR3 loop spans 13 amino acids. V shed 3 bases and J shed 8 bases, with 13 bases lying between them. Germline values: CDR1 MNHEY, CDR2 SVGAGI. Sequenced material: PBMCs. The receptor was isolated from a woman aged 18-30 years in good health and CMV-seronegative. The rearrangement joins TRBV6-5 to TRBJ1-2; tentatively, D is TRBD1 (6 bases). The CDR3 here is CASSYVQGSGYTF. The DNA for the CDR3 is TGTGCCAGCAGTTATGTCCAGGGGTCGGGCTACACCTTC.